A single sample is the source of the 9 T cell receptor beta chains below, sequenced in a study of early T cells in non-severe SARS-CoV-2 infection (dated by TCRdb to the early 2020s). The receptor library was made with 5' RACE. Sequencing used a NextSeq 500. TCRdb's own reprocessing of the public reads used fastp at Q25 and MiXCR and kept productive beta chains. Rows with one shared CDR3 protein collapse into an entry with the most common genes and DNA. This sample comprises more than 45,000 distinct CDR3 sequences, around 12% of them detected only once. The biggest ten clones account for 4.8% of the sample. Sequencing was done on a sample of whole blood. The receptors come from an adult who was a healthcare worker with PCR-confirmed SARS-CoV-2 infection or an uninfected control (not recorded which).

A remark on this clonotype: Compared with germline, one end of the junction differs, possibly owing to a read error. The chain combines TRBV12-3 or TRBV12-4 with TRBJ2-7, with D perhaps matching TRBD1 (6 bases). The CDR3 totals 13 residues. CDR3 coding DNA: TGTGTCAGCACTATACAACAGGGCGGGGAGCAGTACTTC. This sequence encodes CVSTIQQGGEQYF.

This clonotype was found a few times. The chain recombines TRBV7-8 with TRBJ1-4; possible D gene TRBD1, 5 bases. This CDR3 region has 16 residues. Trimming shortened V by 5 bases and J by 5 bases, and 18 bases separated the two germline ends. The germline gives CDR1 SGHVS, CDR2 FQNEAQ. The CDR3 coding sequence is TGTGCCAGCAGCACCCGGTTTGGACAATCGAATGAAAAACTGTTTTTT. It specifies CASSTRFGQSNEKLFF.

Turning to this clonotype: A much larger clone differs from this one at a single base, so this may be a read error. This chain uses TRBV6-5 with TRBJ2-7; tentatively, D is TRBD1 (6 bases). CDR1 and CDR2 from the germline V gene are MNHEY and SVGAGI. Trimming left V 5 bases short and J 6 bases short, with 17 bases between. This CDR3 is 14 amino acids long. The CDR3 nucleotides are TGTGCCAGCAGTAAACAGGGTGTGGGGTGCGAGCAGTACTTC. It yields the protein CASSKQGVGCEQYF.

This clonotype was picked up many times. The chain couples TRBV6-1 to TRBJ2-7; D is undetermined. The germline V and J ends were trimmed by 4 bases and 6 bases, with 10 bases remaining between them. CDR3 length: 12 residues. CDR1 is MNHNS and CDR2 is SASEGT in the germline V gene. Written as DNA, the CDR3 is TGTGCCAGCAGTGGGTCTGGGATCGAGCAGTACTTC. It yields the protein CASSGSGIEQYF.

This clonotype occurred a few times. The V call is TRBV19, the J call TRBJ2-1; maybe TRBD2 (6 bases). The CDR3 runs 15 residues. CDR1 LNHDA and CDR2 SQIVND come from the germline V gene (reference sequence). V lost 6 bases and J 2 bases, leaving 14 bases between the germline ends. CDR3 nucleotides: TGTGCCAGTAGGCCGGGACTCGCCACCTACAATGAGCAGTTCTTC. Translation gives CASRPGLATYNEQFF.

In its sample, this clonotype was seen a few times. V gene TRBV4-3 combines with J gene TRBJ1-2; no definite D call. Germline CDR1 LGHNA, CDR2 YSLEER. V lost 1 base and J lost 1, with 7 bases in between. The CDR3 runs to 14 residues. CDR3 coding DNA: TGCGCCAGCAGCCAAGCCCCCGGTAACTATGGCTACACCTTC. Translating gives CASSQAPGNYGYTF.

This clonotype was detected a few times. J is TRBJ1-3 and V is TRBV6-2 or TRBV6-3; D not resolved. V was pared by 5 bases and J by 1 base, with 12 bases between. CDR1 and CDR2 from the germline V gene are MNHEY and SVGEGT. The CDR3 is 15 residues long. CDR3 region: CASSPLYASGNTIYF. Here the CDR3 DNA reads TGTGCCAGCAGTCCTCTGTACGCATCTGGAAACACCATATATTTT.

The table lists this clonotype with a few counts. The chain carries TRBV29-1 and TRBJ2-7; the D gene is possibly TRBD2 (5 bases). Trimming pared 6 bases from V and 6 bases from J, leaving 12 bases between. There are 11 residues in the CDR3. Germline V gene lookup returns CDR1 SQVTM and CDR2 ANQGSEA. DNA of the CDR3: TGCAGCGTAGGAGACTATACCGAGCAGTACTTC. The encoded protein is CSVGDYTEQYF.

The rearrangement links TRBV20-1 to TRBJ2-3; D ambiguous. V dropped 3 bases and J dropped 6 bases, with 10 bases sitting between them. Germline V gene data show CDR1 as DFQATT and CDR2 as SNEGSKA (reference sequence). This CDR3 spans 12 amino acids. The CDR3 sequence: CSASLVADTQYF. The CDR3, as DNA: TGCAGTGCTAGCCTGGTTGCGGATACGCAGTATTTT.